The 20 T cell receptor beta chains below come from one sample, sequenced in a study of OX40 agonist ivuxolimab in advanced cancers. The repertoire was sequenced with immunoSEQ multiplex PCR; TCRdb's copy has only in-frame clones and lacks some. The sample contains approximately 70,000 clones, 82% of which appear only once. The sample was CD4+ or CD8+ T cells sorted from blood, taken in a trial of the OX40 agonist ivuxolimab. The origin of the receptors is an adult with an advanced solid tumor such as melanoma, head and neck, liver or kidney cancer.

In DNA form, the CDR3 reads TGTGCCAGCAGCAACCGACACCCTGGGGACGAGCAGTACTTC. It is translated as CASSNRHPGDEQYF. This chain joins TRBV27 and TRBJ2-7, with D unresolved. Germline CDR1 MNHEY, CDR2 SMNVEV (reference sequence). Trimming cost V 6 bases and J 5 bases, with 17 bases left between them. There are 14 residues in the CDR3.

This rearrangement joins TRBV10-3 to TRBJ1-4; D is ambiguous. CDR1 and CDR2 (germline): ENHRY, SYGVKD. The CDR3 totals 13 residues. DNA of the CDR3: TGTTCCCCTGCGGGTCAATATAATGAAAAACTGTTTTTT. Translated, it gives CSPAGQYNEKLFF.

The table lists this clone with a count of one. The rearrangement uses TRBV6-6 and TRBJ1-5, with 10 bases identical to TRBD1. Looked up from germline, CDR1 is MNHNY and CDR2 is SVGAGI (reference sequence). The J segment lost 6 bases and the V segment lost 5 bases, leaving 7 bases of the junction unmatched. The CDR3 is 15 amino acids. The CDR3 nucleotides are TGTGCCAGCAGTCCTAACCGGGACAGGGGTCAGCCCCAGCATTTT. Its translation is CASSPNRDRGQPQHF.

The gene calls are TRBV30 and TRBJ1-4; no firm D call. The CDR3 covers 15 residues. Germline assignment: CDR1 GTSNPN and CDR2 SVGIG (reference sequence). V dropped 0 bases and J dropped 7 bases, with 15 bases sitting between them. Here the CDR3 reads CAWSVRASSGEKLFF. The CDR3 DNA reads TGTGCCTGGAGTGTACGAGCCTCGAGCGGTGAAAAACTGTTTTTT.

The rearrangement links TRBV5-1 to TRBJ1-2; no firm D call. This CDR3 is built from 14 residues. Germline V gives CDR1 SGHRS, CDR2 YFSETQ. Trimming took 4 bases from V and 7 from J, leaving 17 bases between them. CDR3 DNA sequence: TGCGCCAGCAGCCAGCAGACCAAGGGTGGTGGCTACACCTTC. Residues: CASSQQTKGGGYTF.

This sequence joins TRBV9 and TRBJ2-2, with TRBD2 identical over 14 bases. The CDR3 is made up of 19 amino acids. V shed 0 bases and J 7 bases; nucleotides not matched to a gene: 11. The germline CDR1 and CDR2 sequences are SGDLS and YYNGEE. The CDR3, as DNA: TGTGCCAGCAGCGTAGAAGGTTGGCGGACTAGCGGGAGGTTCGGGGAGCTGTTTTTT. Protein sequence: CASSVEGWRTSGRFGELFF.

The rearrangement links TRBV18 to TRBJ1-2; D unclear. V lost 3 bases and J 2 bases, leaving 7 bases between the germline ends. This CDR3 has 13 residues. In germline, CDR1 is KGHSH, CDR2 LQKENI. Here the CDR3 reads CASSPGLNYGYTF. CDR3 coding DNA: TGTGCCAGCTCACCCGGACTGAACTATGGCTACACCTTC.

The rearrangement links TRBV5-6 to TRBJ1-2; 8 bases agree with TRBD1. With 4 bases clipped from V and 4 bases from J, the junction kept 3 bases outside the gene matches. CDR3 length: 13 amino acids. CDR1 and CDR2 from the germline V gene are SGHDT and YYEEEE. CDR3 bases: TGTGCCAGCAGCCCAGACAGGGGCTATGGCTACACCTTC. This translates into CASSPDRGYGYTF.

The chain recombines TRBV5-1 with TRBJ1-2; D is undetermined. This CDR3 contains 15 residues. The V gene's germline CDR1 is SGHRS and CDR2 YFSETQ. V was shortened by 0 bases and J by 4 bases, with 13 bases between the two germline ends. This chain's CDR3 is CASSLVLAGGYGYTF. The CDR3 DNA reads as TGCGCCAGCAGCTTGGTGTTGGCGGGAGGCTATGGCTACACCTTC. Supplemented by reference TRBV5-1 and TRBJ1-2, the full variable domain reads KAGVTQTPRYLIKTRGQQVTLSCSPISGHRSVSWYQQTPGQGLQFLFEYFSETQRNKGNFPGRFSGRQFSNSRSEMNVSTLELGDSALYLCASSLVLAGGYGYTFGSGTRLTVV.

The rearrangement uses TRBV6-5 and TRBJ2-2; 7 bases are shared with TRBD1. Trimming took 6 bases from V and 6 from J; bases not matched to a gene: 7. CDR1 MNHEY and CDR2 SVGAGI come from the germline V gene. The length of the CDR3 is 14 residues. The CDR3 sequence: CASRFNRGAGELFF. Here the CDR3 DNA reads TGTGCCAGCAGATTTAACAGGGGCGCCGGGGAGCTGTTTTTT.

A few counts support this clone. The chain employs TRBV5-1 and TRBJ2-1; 9 bases line up with TRBD2. This CDR3 has 16 amino acids. V trimming: 2 bases; J trimming: 6 bases; junction bases outside the gene matches: 9. Germline lookup yields CDR1 SGHRS and CDR2 YFSETQ. The CDR3 is CASSLQGTSFGNEQFF. The CDR3 DNA sequence: TGCGCCAGCAGCTTACAGGGGACTAGCTTTGGCAATGAGCAGTTCTTC.

This rearrangement joins TRBV23-1 to TRBJ2-4; 7 nucleotides agree with TRBD1. TRBV23-1 is an open reading frame, and its role is uncertain. The CDR3 runs to 12 residues. Trimming cost V 4 bases and J 14 bases; bases outside gene matches: 8. CDR3 nucleotide sequence: TGCGCCAGCAGTCCAGCAGGGACAGCTGAGTACTTC. This codes for CASSPAGTAEYF.

J is TRBJ2-1 and V is TRBV7-2; D call uncertain. The CDR3 spans 17 residues. The germline gives CDR1 SGHTA, CDR2 FQGNSA. V was cut by 3 bases and J by 3 bases, with 18 bases left in between. The DNA of the CDR3 is TGTGCCAGCAGCTTCGGTCTCGGAGCCCTCGGCTACAATGAGCAGTTCTTC. Encoded protein: CASSFGLGALGYNEQFF.

The rearrangement links TRBV7-8 to TRBJ1-1; the D is unclear. V lost 5 bases and J lost 10, with 17 bases in between. Germline V gene sequence: CDR1 SGHVS, CDR2 FQNEAQ. The CDR3 consists of 13 residues. CDR3 nucleotide sequence: TGTGCCAGCAGCGTAAAGGCAGCCCGAGCAGCTTTCTTT. Protein sequence: CASSVKAARAAFF. Using reference TRBV7-8 and TRBJ1-1 for the parts outside the CDR3, the full variable domain is GAGVSQSPRYKVAKRGQDVALRCDPISGHVSLFWYQQALGQGPEFLTYFQNEAQLDKSGLPSDRFFAERPEGSVSTLKIQRTQQEDSAVYLCASSVKAARAAFFGQGTRLTVV.

The chain recombines TRBV5-1 with TRBJ2-3; no reliable D call. The V gene lost 2 bases and the J gene lost 6 bases, with 10 bases spanning the gap. The CDR3 sequence is 13 residues long. The germline CDR1 and CDR2 sequences are SGHRS and YFSETQ. The CDR3 bases are TGCGCCAGCAGCTTAGAGTTAGTCGATACGCAGTATTTT. This encodes CASSLELVDTQYF.

The chain uses TRBV27 and TRBJ2-7; TRBD2 aligns across 12 bases. The ends lost 6 bases at V and 3 bases at J; junction bases unmatched: 3. Germline CDR1 MNHEY, CDR2 SMNVEV (reference sequence). The CDR3 is made up of 14 amino acids. The CDR3 DNA reads TGTGCCAGCAGGCGGACTAGCGGGATCTACGAGCAGTACTTC. Residues: CASRRTSGIYEQYF.

The chain is built from TRBV28 and TRBJ1-3, with D hard to call. Trimming pared 8 bases from V and 5 bases from J, leaving 13 bases between. The germline V gene encodes CDR1 MDHEN and CDR2 SYDVKM. The CDR3 runs 13 residues. The CDR3 DNA is TGTGCCAGCCACCCCCCGGATCGAAACACCATATATTTT. Translation: CASHPPDRNTIYF.

The rearrangement joins TRBV11-3 to TRBJ2-2; 9 bases line up with TRBD1. From germline, CDR1 is SGHNT and CDR2 YENEEA. This CDR3 has 17 amino acids. J was trimmed by 4 bases and V by 5 bases; bases with no gene match: 11. The CDR3 sequence is CASSPNPGQGRTGELFF. CDR3 nucleotides: TGTGCCAGCAGCCCAAACCCGGGACAGGGACGCACCGGGGAGCTGTTTTTT.

This clone was seen a handful of times. This sequence joins TRBV5-1 and TRBJ1-6; no clear D. Trimming stripped 4 bases from V and 2 bases from J, with 10 bases between. There are 15 residues in the CDR3. Germline V gene sequence: CDR1 SGHRS, CDR2 YFSETQ. The CDR3, as DNA: TGCGCCAGCAGCCCAGACATAACCTATAATTCACCCCTCCACTTT. This translates into CASSPDITYNSPLHF.

The genes are TRBV28 and TRBJ2-4, with a possible D match to TRBD1 (6 bases). Germline CDR1 and CDR2: MDHEN and SYDVKM. The CDR3 runs to 13 residues. V dropped 4 bases and J dropped 6 bases, with 10 bases sitting between them. CDR3 DNA sequence: TGTGCCAGCAGTTATGGACAGAGAAACATTCAGTACTTC. Protein: CASSYGQRNIQYF.